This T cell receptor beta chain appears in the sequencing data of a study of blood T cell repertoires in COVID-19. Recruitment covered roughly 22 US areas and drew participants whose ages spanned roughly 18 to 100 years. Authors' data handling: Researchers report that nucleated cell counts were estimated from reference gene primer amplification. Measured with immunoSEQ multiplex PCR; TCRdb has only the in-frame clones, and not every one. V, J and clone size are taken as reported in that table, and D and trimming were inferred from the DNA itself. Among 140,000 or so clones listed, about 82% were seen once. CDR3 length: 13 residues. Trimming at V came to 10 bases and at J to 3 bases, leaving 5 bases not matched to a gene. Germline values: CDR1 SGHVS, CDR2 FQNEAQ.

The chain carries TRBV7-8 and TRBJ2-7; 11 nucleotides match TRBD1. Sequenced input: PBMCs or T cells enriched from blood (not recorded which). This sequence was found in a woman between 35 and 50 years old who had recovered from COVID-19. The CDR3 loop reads CATRTGGDYEQYF. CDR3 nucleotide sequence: TGTGCCACCCGGACAGGGGGCGACTACGAGCAGTACTTC.